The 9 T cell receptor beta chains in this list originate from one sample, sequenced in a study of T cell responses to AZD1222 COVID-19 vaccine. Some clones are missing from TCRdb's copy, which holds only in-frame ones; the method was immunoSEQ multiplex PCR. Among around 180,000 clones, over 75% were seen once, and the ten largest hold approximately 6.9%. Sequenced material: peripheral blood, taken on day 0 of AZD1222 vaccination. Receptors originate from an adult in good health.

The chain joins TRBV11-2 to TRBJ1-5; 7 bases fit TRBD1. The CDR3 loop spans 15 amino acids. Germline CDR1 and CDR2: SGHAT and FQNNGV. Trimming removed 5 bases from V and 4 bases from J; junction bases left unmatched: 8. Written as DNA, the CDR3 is TGTGCCAGCAGCCAGACAGGGTTGGGGAATCAGCCCCAGCATTTT. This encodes CASSQTGLGNQPQHF.

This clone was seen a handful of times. This chain's CDR3 is CASSLGRPDGGYTF. In DNA form, the CDR3 reads TGTGCCAGCAGCTTAGGAAGACCGGACGGGGGCTACACCTTC. The chain couples TRBV7-9 to TRBJ1-2; D gene unclear. Germline CDR1 is SEHNR and CDR2 is FQNEAQ (reference sequence). The CDR3 covers 14 residues. Between the trimmed V and J ends, which lost 1 base and 8 bases, there was a span of 14 bases.

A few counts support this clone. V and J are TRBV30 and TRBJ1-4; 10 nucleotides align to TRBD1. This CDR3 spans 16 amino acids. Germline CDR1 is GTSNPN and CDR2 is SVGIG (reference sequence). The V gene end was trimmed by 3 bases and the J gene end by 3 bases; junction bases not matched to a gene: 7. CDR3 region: CAWRGDRGVANEKLFF. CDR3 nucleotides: TGTGCCTGGAGGGGGGACAGGGGCGTCGCTAATGAAAAACTGTTTTTT.

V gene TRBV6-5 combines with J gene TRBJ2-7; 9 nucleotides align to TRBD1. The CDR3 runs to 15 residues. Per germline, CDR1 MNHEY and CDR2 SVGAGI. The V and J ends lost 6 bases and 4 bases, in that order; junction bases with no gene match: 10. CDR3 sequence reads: CASSDITGGVYEQYV. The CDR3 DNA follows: TGTGCCAGCAGCGACATCACAGGGGGCGTTTACGAGCAGTACGTC.

The CDR3, as DNA: TGCAGTGCTAGTGTCAGGGGGCCACACGAGCAGTACGTC. It is translated as CSASVRGPHEQYV. The genes are TRBV20-1 and TRBJ2-7; 8 bases map to TRBD1. J gave up 5 bases and V 3 bases, and 6 bases lay outside the gene matches. CDR3 length: 13 amino acids. Per germline, CDR1 DFQATT and CDR2 SNEGSKA (reference sequence).

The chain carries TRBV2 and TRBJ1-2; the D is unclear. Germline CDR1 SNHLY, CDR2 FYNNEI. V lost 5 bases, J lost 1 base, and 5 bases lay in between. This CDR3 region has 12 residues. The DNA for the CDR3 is TGTGCCAGCAGTAACAATAACTATGGCTACACCTTC. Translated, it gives CASSNNNYGYTF.

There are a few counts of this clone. Written as DNA, the CDR3 is TGTGCCAGCAGCCGCTGGGGACCCGGCGGACTAGCGGATCAAGAGACCCAGTACTTC. Protein: CASSRWGPGGLADQETQYF. J is TRBJ2-5 and V is TRBV7-2; 10 nucleotides agree with TRBD2. CDR1 is SGHTA, CDR2 FQGNSA, per germline. This CDR3 has 19 residues. The junction had 17 bases not matched to a gene; V was cut back by 5 bases and J by 2 bases.

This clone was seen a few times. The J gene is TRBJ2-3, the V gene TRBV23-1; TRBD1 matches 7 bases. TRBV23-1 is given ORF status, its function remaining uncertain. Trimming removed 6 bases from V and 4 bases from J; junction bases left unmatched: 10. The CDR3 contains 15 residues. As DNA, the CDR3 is TGCGCCAGCAGAAAGGACAGGTATAACCCAGATACGCAGTATTTT. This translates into CASRKDRYNPDTQYF.

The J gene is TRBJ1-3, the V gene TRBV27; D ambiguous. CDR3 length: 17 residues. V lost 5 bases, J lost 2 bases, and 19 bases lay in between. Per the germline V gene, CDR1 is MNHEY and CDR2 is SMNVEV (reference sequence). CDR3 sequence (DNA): TGTGCCAGCAGTGGAACCCCAGACCGGAATCCTGGAAACACCATATATTTT. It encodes CASSGTPDRNPGNTIYF.